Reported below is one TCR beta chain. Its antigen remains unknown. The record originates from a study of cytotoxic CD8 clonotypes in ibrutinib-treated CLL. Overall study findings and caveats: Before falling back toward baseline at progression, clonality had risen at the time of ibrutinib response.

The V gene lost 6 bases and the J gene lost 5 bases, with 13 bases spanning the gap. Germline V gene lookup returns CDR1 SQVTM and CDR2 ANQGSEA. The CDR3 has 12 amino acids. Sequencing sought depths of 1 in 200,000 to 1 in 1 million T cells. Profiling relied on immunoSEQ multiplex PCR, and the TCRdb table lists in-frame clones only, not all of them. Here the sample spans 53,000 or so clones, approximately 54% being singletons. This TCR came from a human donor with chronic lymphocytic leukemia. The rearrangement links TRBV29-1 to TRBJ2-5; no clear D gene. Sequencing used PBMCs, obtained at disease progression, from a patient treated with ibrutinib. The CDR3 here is CSVDPQSETQYF. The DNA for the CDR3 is TGCAGCGTCGACCCCCAATCGGAGACCCAGTACTTC.